The 9 T cell receptor beta chains below all came from one sample that was sequenced in a study of molecular identifiers for immune sequencing clone quantification. TCRdb redid the calling of the PCR reads with MiXCR, one entry per CDR3 protein. Of around 460,000 distinct CDR3 sequences listed, 25% are singletons. The sample taken for sequencing was naive CD8+ T cells from blood, with Jurkat cell RNA spiked in. Subset in this sample: FACS-sorted CD8+CD4-CCR7+CD45RA+ naive T cells. These receptor sequences come from a human donor in good health. Some libraries in this study had Jurkat cell RNA spiked in.

Concerning this clonotype: A read error is likely, as this CDR3 ends without the conserved phenylalanine or tryptophan. J is TRBJ2-5 and V is TRBV6-2 or TRBV6-3; the D is unclear. Germline V gene data show CDR1 as MNHEY and CDR2 as SVGEGT. The length of the CDR3 is 13 residues. Deletions cut 8 bases from V and 2 bases from J, with 12 bases between. CDR3 amino acids: CASGSRQQETQYL. In nucleotides, the CDR3 is TGTGCCAGCGGTTCCCGCCAGCAAGAGACCCAGTACCTC.

A few counts support this clonotype. An end of the junction does not agree with germline; a read error may underlie this. The chain has TRBV5-3 and TRBJ1-6; maybe TRBD1 (5 bases). TRBV5-3 is designated an ORF whose function remains uncertain. This CDR3 is 17 amino acids long. Here the CDR3 DNA reads TGTGCCAGCAGCTTGGTGCTAGGGGAATCCTATAATTCACCCCTCCACTTT. As protein: CASSLVLGESYNSPLHF.

There are a few counts of this clonotype. The gene calls are TRBV20-1 and TRBJ2-2; 12 bases are shared with TRBD2. The CDR3 length is 16 residues. Trimming at V came to 0 bases and at J to 7 bases, leaving 6 bases not matched to a gene. Germline loops: CDR1 DFQATT, CDR2 SNEGSKA (reference sequence). The CDR3 bases are TGCAGTGCTAGAGACCCTAGCGGGGGGGTCGTCGGGGAGCTGTTTTTT. Amino acids: CSARDPSGGVVGELFF.

This clonotype was observed many times. The rearrangement uses TRBV6-6 and TRBJ2-3; D gene ambiguous. Trimming took off 1 base at V and 2 bases at J, with 13 bases between the two ends. Germline V gives CDR1 MNHNY, CDR2 SVGAGI (reference sequence). This CDR3 is built from 16 residues. The CDR3 loop reads CASSYFARVDTDTQYF. The CDR3 coding sequence is TGTGCCAGCAGTTACTTTGCACGGGTAGACACAGATACGCAGTATTTT.

This clonotype came up many times. The gene calls are TRBV12-3 or TRBV12-4 and TRBJ2-5; 8 nucleotides match TRBD1. J lost 0 bases, V lost 6 bases, and 9 bases had no gene match. This CDR3 region has 16 residues. The CDR3: CASRSRAGGYQETQYF. CDR3 DNA sequence: TGTGCCAGCAGATCTAGGGCAGGGGGCTACCAAGAGACCCAGTACTTC.

The CDR3 region has the DNA TGTGCCAGCAGGACGTATGGGATTACAGGGACCGATCAGCCCCAGCATTTT. Amino acids: CASRTYGITGTDQPQHF. The rearrangement links TRBV6-2 or TRBV6-3 to TRBJ1-5, with D perhaps matching TRBD1 (6 bases). V was clipped by 6 bases and J by 5 bases, with 23 bases between them. CDR3 length: 17 amino acids. CDR1 is MNHEY and CDR2 is SVGEGT in the germline V gene.

Turning to this clonotype: Germline and junction disagree at one end, which may indicate a read error. The rearrangement links TRBV5-3 to TRBJ2-3, with 10 bases that match TRBD1. TRBV5-3 is given ORF status, its function remaining uncertain. There are 15 residues in the CDR3. DNA of the CDR3: TGTCCCAGCAGCCCAGGGACAGGGGGCACAGATACGCAGTATTTT. Residues: CPSSPGTGGTDTQYF.

The sample holds one count of this clonotype. The chain has TRBV19 and TRBJ2-1; 7 bases agree with TRBD2. There are 14 residues in the CDR3. Germline V gene data show CDR1 as LNHDA and CDR2 as SQIVND (reference sequence). The trim removed 8 bases at V and 0 bases at J, leaving 4 bases unmatched. CDR3 sequence (DNA): TGTGCCAGTGGGCGGGAGAGCTCCTACAATGAGCAGTTCTTC. Translation gives CASGRESSYNEQFF.

The chain employs TRBV28 and TRBJ1-1; D remains ambiguous. The germline V and J ends were trimmed by 6 bases and 1 base, with 9 bases remaining between them. Per germline, CDR1 MDHEN and CDR2 SYDVKM. The CDR3 loop spans 13 amino acids. CDR3 region: CASRINPNTEAFF. The CDR3 DNA reads TGTGCCAGCAGAATTAATCCGAACACTGAAGCTTTCTTT. The variable domain in full, with the rest retrieved from reference TRBV28 and TRBJ1-1, is DVKVTQSSRYLVKRTGEKVFLECVQDMDHENMFWYRQDPGLGLRLIYFSYDVKMKEKGDIPEGYSVSREKKERFSLILESASTNQTSMYLCASRINPNTEAFFGQGTRLTVV.